Below, one T cell receptor (beta chain) is given with its context. The data are from a study of T cells after somatic rescue of genetic block. Between the trimmed V and J ends, which lost 2 bases and 8 bases, there was a span of 12 bases. The germline V gene has CDR1 SNHLY and CDR2 FYNNEI. The CDR3 extends over 14 amino acids. Assay used: immunoSEQ multiplex PCR; TCRdb lists only in-frame clones, some missing. The sample records 100,000 to 120,000 clones, 85% to 95% being singletons. This TCR was sampled from a woman under 30. Material for sequencing was peripheral blood mononuclear cells (PBMCs). V usage is TRBV2 and J usage is TRBJ1-4; weak D call: TRBD1 (5 bases). CDR3 in amino acids: CASSEKGAGEKLFF. CDR3 sequence (DNA): TGTGCCAGCAGTGAAAAAGGGGCTGGAGAAAAACTGTTTTTT.